These 24 T cell receptor beta chains were sequenced from one sample in a study of beta chain features in type 1 diabetes. Study-level findings and limits: For Type 1 diabetes patients, all four CD4+ subsets carried TCRB CDR3s that were moderately but significantly shorter.

Their specific antigens are unknown. Since all of the isolated RNA was reverse transcribed, expressed TCRB transcripts were what got sequenced. Sequencing used immunoSEQ multiplex PCR; TCRdb keeps in-frame clones, though not all of them. The sample shows 100,000 to 150,000 clones, approximately 15% of them seen only once. Sequencing was carried out using central memory CD4+ T cells from blood. These receptors were collected from a man between 18 and 29 years old with type 1 diabetes.

This rearrangement joins TRBV29-1 to TRBJ2-2; 8 bases map to TRBD1. There are 16 residues in the CDR3. V gave up 7 bases and J gave up 6 bases; unmatched junction bases: 16. Germline V gene data show CDR1 as SQVTM and CDR2 as ANQGSEA. This chain's CDR3 is CSAQKTPGQGSGELFF. CDR3 sequence (DNA): TGCAGCGCCCAAAAAACCCCCGGACAGGGTTCCGGGGAGCTGTTTTTT.

This clone has a handful of counts. V usage is TRBV10-2 and J usage is TRBJ1-4; D not resolved. The CDR3 covers 16 residues. Trimming took off 6 bases at V and 5 bases at J, with 19 bases between the two ends. The V gene's germline CDR1 is WSHSY and CDR2 SAAADI. The CDR3 protein is CASRDLDGPSNEKLFF. The CDR3 nucleotides read TGCGCCAGCAGGGACCTAGACGGACCCTCCAATGAAAAACTGTTTTTT.

This clone was seen more than once but under ten times. J is TRBJ2-5 and V is TRBV7-9; possible D gene TRBD2, 5 bases. Germline-derived CDR1 and CDR2 are SEHNR and FQNEAQ (reference sequence). V lost 1 base to trimming and J lost 4 bases, with 10 bases between them. This CDR3 contains 14 residues. CDR3 coding DNA: TGTGCCAGCAGCTTAGTTTCCAGCGGAGAGACCCAGTACTTC. Translation: CASSLVSSGETQYF.

This clone was counted at least ten times. The rearrangement joins TRBV7-9 to TRBJ2-4, with D unclear. Looked up from germline, CDR1 is SEHNR and CDR2 is FQNEAQ (reference sequence). This CDR3 comprises 15 residues. V was pared by 1 base and J by 4 bases, with 11 bases between. The CDR3 spells CASSLEPGGKNIQYF. CDR3 coding DNA: TGTGCCAGCAGCTTAGAGCCGGGTGGTAAAAACATTCAGTACTTC.

V usage is TRBV2 and J usage is TRBJ2-3; TRBD1 aligns across 8 bases. V shed 7 bases, J shed 4 bases, and the junction held 13 bases outside the gene matches. The CDR3 is 16 amino acids. The germline CDR1 and CDR2 sequences are SNHLY and FYNNEI. CDR3 sequence: CASTDLARGQADTQYF. Written as DNA, the CDR3 is TGTGCCAGCACGGACTTAGCCAGGGGGCAGGCAGATACGCAGTATTTT. Full variable domain (rest looked up from reference TRBV2 and TRBJ2-3): EPEVTQTPSHQVTQMGQEVILRCVPISNHLYFYWYRQILGQKVEFLVSFYNNEISEKSEIFDDQFSVERPDGSNFTLKIRSTKLEDSAMYFCASTDLARGQADTQYFGPGTRLTVL.

The CDR3, as DNA: TGTGCCAGCAGCCAACCTAGCGGGGGCCCAGATACGCAGTATTTT. Translating gives CASSQPSGGPDTQYF. The V gene is TRBV11-3, the J gene TRBJ2-3; 10 bases are a match to TRBD2. Germline V gene data show CDR1 as SGHNT and CDR2 as YENEEA. With 5 bases clipped from V and 4 bases from J, the junction kept 6 bases outside the gene matches. This CDR3 comprises 15 residues.

V and J are TRBV7-6 and TRBJ2-7; 8 nucleotides agree with TRBD1. CDR3 length: 15 amino acids. V shed 1 base and J 5 bases; nucleotides not matched to a gene: 7. Germline CDR1 SGHVS, CDR2 FNYEAQ. Written as DNA, the CDR3 is TGTGCCAGCAGCTTAGGACAGGGGAGCCCCAACGAGCAGTACTTC. Protein: CASSLGQGSPNEQYF. Based on the CDR3 plus reference TRBV7-6 and TRBJ2-7, the full variable domain is GAGVSQSPRYKVTKRGQDVALRCDPISGHVSLYWYRQALGQGPEFLTYFNYEAQQDKSGLPNDRFSAERPEGSISTLTIQRTEQRDSAMYRCASSLGQGSPNEQYFGPGTRLTVT.

There are a few counts of this clone. The V and J genes are TRBV23-1 and TRBJ2-6; D unresolved. TRBV23-1 is labeled an ORF, and its function is uncertain. The CDR3 has 15 residues. V was cut by 8 bases and J by 1 base, with 12 bases left in between. In nucleotides, the CDR3 is TGCGCCAGCGAGTCTGTCCAGTCTGGGGCCAACGTCCTGACTTTC. It translates to CASESVQSGANVLTF.

This clone was picked up a small number of times. V and J are TRBV2 and TRBJ2-2; D gene ambiguous. The V end was cut by 7 bases, the J end by 8 bases, with 8 bases between. Germline lookup yields CDR1 SNHLY and CDR2 FYNNEI. This CDR3 region has 11 residues. CDR3 DNA: TGTGCCAGCACTCGATCGGGGGAGCTGTTTTTT. This translates into CASTRSGELFF. Looking up the rest from reference TRBV2 and TRBJ2-2 gives the full variable domain: EPEVTQTPSHQVTQMGQEVILRCVPISNHLYFYWYRQILGQKVEFLVSFYNNEISEKSEIFDDQFSVERPDGSNFTLKIRSTKLEDSAMYFCASTRSGELFFGEGSRLTVL.

This clone occurred a few times. CDR3 coding DNA: TGTGCCAGCAGCCCAGAAGGGCAGGGTTCCCACGAGCAGTACTTC. Residues: CASSPEGQGSHEQYF. The V call is TRBV21-1, the J call TRBJ2-7; the D call of TRBD1 is as the table states it, not checked on the DNA. TRBV21-1 is classified as a pseudogene. CDR3 length: 15 amino acids.

For this clone: This CDR3 is also generated by other DNA sequences in the sample. The chain uses TRBV7-9 and TRBJ2-1, with D tentatively TRBD1 or TRBD2 (7 bases each). Between the trimmed V and J ends, which lost 2 bases and 7 bases, there was a span of 9 bases. The CDR3 contains 13 residues. CDR1 is SEHNR, CDR2 FQNEAQ, per germline (reference sequence). The CDR3 region is CASSLQGGNEQFF. The CDR3 nucleotides are TGTGCCAGCAGCTTACAGGGGGGGAATGAGCAGTTCTTC.

The table lists this clone with a few counts. This chain joins TRBV15 and TRBJ2-5, with no clear D. V was pared by 0 bases and J by 9 bases, with 8 bases between. The CDR3 covers 12 residues. From germline, CDR1 is LNHNV and CDR2 YYDKDF (reference sequence). The CDR3 nucleotides are TGTGCCACCAGCAGAGATCTGGTGGCCCAGTACTTC. Encoded protein: CATSRDLVAQYF.

This clone occurred many times. The V gene is TRBV7-2, the J gene TRBJ2-1; D ambiguous. Trimming pared 5 bases from V and 11 bases from J, leaving 10 bases between. CDR3 size: 11 residues. Germline V gene sequence: CDR1 SGHTA, CDR2 FQGNSA. DNA for the CDR3: TGTGCCAGCAGCCGGAGAGATCAGCAGTTCTTC. This encodes CASSRRDQQFF.

The chain carries TRBV5-1 and TRBJ2-3; 7 bases map to TRBD1. The CDR3 covers 14 residues. V was clipped by 3 bases and J by 2 bases; unmatched bases: 3. The germline V gene encodes CDR1 SGHRS and CDR2 YFSETQ. The CDR3 coding sequence is TGCGCCAGCAGCTCGACAGGGACCACAGATACGCAGTATTTT. It is translated as CASSSTGTTDTQYF.

This rearrangement joins TRBV30 to TRBJ2-4; D could derive from TRBD1 or TRBD2 (5 bases each). Trimming cost V 4 bases and J 1 base, with 8 bases left between them. The CDR3 totals 13 residues. CDR1 and CDR2 from the germline V gene are GTSNPN and SVGIG (reference sequence). CDR3 bases: TGTGCCTGGACCGGGACGGCCAAAAACATTCAGTACTTC. This encodes CAWTGTAKNIQYF.

This clone was seen more than once but under ten times. V and J are TRBV30 and TRBJ2-2; the match to TRBD1 covers 8 bases. The CDR3 consists of 16 residues. Trimming removed 1 base from V and 4 bases from J; junction bases left unmatched: 8. Germline CDR1 is GTSNPN and CDR2 is SVGIG (reference sequence). The CDR3 DNA reads as TGTGCCTGGAGTGATGACAGGGGATGGAGCACCGGGGAGCTGTTTTTT. Its translation: CAWSDDRGWSTGELFF.

This clone was counted many times. The rearrangement joins TRBV7-6 to TRBJ2-2; the match to TRBD1 covers 9 bases. This CDR3 comprises 16 residues. V was clipped by 5 bases and J by 2 bases; unmatched bases: 6. CDR1 is SGHVS and CDR2 is FNYEAQ in the germline V gene. The CDR3 DNA reads TGTGCCAGCAGCGCCCGACAGGGGGTCAACACCGGGGAGCTGTTTTTT. Protein: CASSARQGVNTGELFF.

The chain recombines TRBV5-4 with TRBJ2-3, with a possible D match to TRBD2 (6 bases). This CDR3 has 15 residues. Trimming pared 2 bases from V and 0 bases from J, leaving 10 bases between. In germline, CDR1 is SGHNT, CDR2 YYREEE (reference sequence). CDR3 in DNA: TGTGCCAGCAGCTTTGGCGGGACGAGCACAGATACGCAGTATTTT. The encoded protein is CASSFGGTSTDTQYF. The whole variable domain, remainder taken from reference TRBV5-4 and TRBJ2-3, is ETGVTQSPTHLIKTRGQQVTLRCSSQSGHNTVSWYQQALGQGPQFIFQYYREEENGRGNFPPRFSGLQFPNYSSELNVNALELDDSALYLCASSFGGTSTDTQYFGPGTRLTVL.

The chain uses TRBV2 and TRBJ2-3, with 8 bases aligning to TRBD2. The CDR3 runs 14 residues. The V gene's germline CDR1 is SNHLY and CDR2 FYNNEI. The junction had 7 bases not matched to a gene; V was cut back by 6 bases and J by 5 bases. The CDR3 loop is CASSGTRAIDTQYF. CDR3 DNA: TGTGCCAGCAGCGGGACTAGGGCGATAGATACGCAGTATTTT.

V is TRBV5-1 and J is TRBJ2-7, with TRBD1 as a possible D gene (6 bases). Trimming took off 0 bases at V and 2 bases at J, with 9 bases between the two ends. The CDR3 contains 14 residues. Germline lookup yields CDR1 SGHRS and CDR2 YFSETQ. CDR3 sequence: CASSLAGQTYEQYF. The DNA for the CDR3 is TGCGCCAGCAGCTTGGCGGGACAAACCTACGAGCAGTACTTC. The whole variable domain, filled in from reference TRBV5-1 and TRBJ2-7, reads KAGVTQTPRYLIKTRGQQVTLSCSPISGHRSVSWYQQTPGQGLQFLFEYFSETQRNKGNFPGRFSGRQFSNSRSEMNVSTLELGDSALYLCASSLAGQTYEQYFGPGTRLTVT.

CDR3 loop: CSVEGMDTEAFF. In DNA, the CDR3 is TGCAGCGTTGAAGGGATGGACACTGAAGCTTTCTTT. This chain joins TRBV29-1 and TRBJ1-1; D remains ambiguous. The CDR3 is 12 amino acids. Germline CDR1 SQVTM, CDR2 ANQGSEA. V lost 1 base to trimming and J lost 3 bases, with 6 bases between them.

The chain uses TRBV2 and TRBJ2-7; D ambiguous. V dropped 3 bases and J dropped 3 bases, with 12 bases sitting between them. CDR1 is SNHLY, CDR2 FYNNEI, per germline. The CDR3 covers 14 residues. In DNA, the CDR3 is TGTGCCAGCAGTGAGGACGGAGCCGGCTACGAGCAGTACTTC. This translates into CASSEDGAGYEQYF.

The chain recombines TRBV18 with TRBJ1-1; D is perhaps TRBD1 (5 bases). Germline loops: CDR1 KGHSH, CDR2 LQKENI. Between the trimmed V and J ends, which lost 1 base and 2 bases, there was a span of 8 bases. This CDR3 comprises 14 residues. CDR3: CASSPQGQNTEAFF. In DNA, the CDR3 is TGTGCCAGCTCACCACAGGGGCAAAACACTGAAGCTTTCTTT.

In DNA form, the CDR3 reads TGTGCCAGCAGTCAGGACACGAACACTGAAGCTTTCTTT. Translated: CASSQDTNTEAFF. The chain is built from TRBV6-4 and TRBJ1-1, with D perhaps matching TRBD1 (5 bases). Trimming removed 5 bases at V and 1 base at J, with 8 bases between. The CDR3 is 13 amino acids. Germline V gene data show CDR1 as MRHNA and CDR2 as SNTAGT.